These 3 T cell receptor beta chains came from one sample sequenced in a study of Tregs in tolerant kidney transplant recipients. Clones were read by immunoSEQ multiplex PCR, and TCRdb kept only the in-frame ones, dropping some. This sample has fewer than 80,000 clones, with 85% to 90% found just once. Sequences were derived from CD4+ T cells from blood, sampled before the transplant. The receptors were sampled from a human donor who received a combined kidney and bone marrow transplant.

The J gene is TRBJ2-3, the V gene TRBV10-2; TRBD2 matches 7 bases. The CDR3 extends over 14 amino acids. Germline V gives CDR1 WSHSY, CDR2 SAAADI. The V gene end was trimmed by 6 bases and the J gene end by 5 bases; junction bases not matched to a gene: 8. DNA of the CDR3: TGCGCCAGCAGCGCAAGCGGGATTGGAGATACGCAGTATTTT. It yields the protein CASSASGIGDTQYF.

This chain links TRBV18 with TRBJ1-1; tentative D call: TRBD1 (6 bases). The CDR3 is 12 residues long. The germline CDR1 and CDR2 sequences are KGHSH and LQKENI. V was shortened by 5 bases and J by 7 bases, with 11 bases between the two germline ends. CDR3 residues: CASSSNRDEAFF. Written as DNA, the CDR3 is TGTGCCAGCTCAAGCAACAGGGATGAAGCTTTCTTT.

This clone was counted a single time. The rearrangement joins TRBV27 to TRBJ1-1, with 12 bases aligning to TRBD1. CDR1 is MNHEY, CDR2 SMNVEV, per germline (reference sequence). CDR3 size: 15 residues. J gave up 4 bases and V 4 bases, and 4 bases lay outside the gene matches. This chain's CDR3 is CASSSWDRGPTEAFF. CDR3 coding DNA: TGTGCCAGCAGTTCGTGGGACAGGGGGCCCACTGAAGCTTTCTTT.